These 9 T cell receptor beta chains originate from one sample sequenced in a study of tumor and adjacent non-tumor tissue in lung cancer. A modified ARM-PCR protocol with three rounds of nested PCR amplified TCRbeta. Via MiXCR, TCRdb re-called the multiplex PCR reads, giving one row per CDR3 protein. The sample lists tens of thousands of distinct CDR3 sequences, approximately 82% seen once, with roughly 37% in the top ten. This sample's RNA came from whole unsorted tissue. The normal lung tissue was taken more than 3 cm from the tumor edge. The sample was distant non-tumor lung tissue. All receptors come from a man aged 70 or older with non-small cell lung cancer.

Note on this clonotype: One junction end does not reproduce the germline sequence, and a read error may be involved. The rearrangement joins TRBV6-1 to TRBJ1-6, with D unresolved. The CDR3 runs to 20 residues. Germline lookup yields CDR1 MNHNS and CDR2 SASEGT. CDR3 coding DNA: TGTGCCAGCAGTGACAGTTCAGTGAGAATCGGTAGCTCTTATAATTCAACCCTCCACTTT. This gives the protein CASSDSSVRIGSSYNSTLHF.

The table lists this clonotype with a count of one. This chain joins TRBV29-1 and TRBJ2-2; 16 bases are shared with TRBD2. The CDR3 is 15 residues long. Germline V gene lookup returns CDR1 SQVTM and CDR2 ANQGSEA. Trimming cost V 6 bases and J 8 bases; bases outside gene matches: 6. The CDR3 loop reads CSVGLAGGNSGELFF. The CDR3 bases are TGCAGCGTGGGACTAGCGGGAGGGAACTCAGGGGAGCTGTTTTTT.

The J gene is TRBJ2-3, the V gene TRBV13; D remains unclear. V was clipped by 8 bases and J by 5 bases, with 14 bases between them. Germline CDR1 PRHDT, CDR2 FYEKMQ (reference sequence). CDR3 length: 13 amino acids. CDR3: CASEVEGRDTQYF. The DNA for the CDR3 is TGTGCCAGCGAGGTCGAAGGCAGAGATACGCAGTATTTT.

This clonotype was observed a few times. Relative to the germline gene, one junction end is altered; a read error may explain this. The chain employs TRBV28 and TRBJ1-1; no reliable D call. Germline CDR1 is MDHEN and CDR2 is SYDVKM. The CDR3 runs 15 residues. The CDR3, as DNA: TGTGCCAGCAGCGGGAAGGGAATTGGTACCACTGAAGTTTTCTTT. It codes for CASSGKGIGTTEVFF.

The V and J genes are TRBV29-1 and TRBJ2-7; TRBD1 matches at 8 bases. V gave up 6 bases and J gave up 10 bases; unmatched junction bases: 11. This CDR3 has 12 amino acids. Germline V gives CDR1 SQVTM, CDR2 ANQGSEA. CDR3 nucleotides: TGCAGCGTCGGGCAGGGGGCCTACAACCAGTACTTC. Encoded protein: CSVGQGAYNQYF.

As to this clonotype: A clone one base away is much larger, so this may be a read error. This chain uses TRBV7-8 with TRBJ2-1; the match to TRBD2 covers 9 bases. V dropped 1 base and J dropped 3; count of bases not matched to a gene: 4. Per the germline V gene, CDR1 is SGHVS and CDR2 is FQNEAQ. The CDR3 spans 16 residues. CDR3 loop: CASSLGRAGGYNEQFF. Written as DNA, the CDR3 is TGTGCCAGCAGCTTAGGGAGAGCGGGAGGCTACAATGAGCAGTTCTTC.

For the CDR3, the DNA is TGCAGCGTTGAAGTTTGGGACAGCCATTATAATAAGCAGTTCTTC. Residues: CSVEVWDSHYNKQFF. The V call is TRBV29-1, the J call TRBJ2-1; 7 bases are shared with TRBD1. Germline CDR1 reads SQVTM; CDR2 reads ANQGSEA. V gave up 1 base and J gave up 11 bases; unmatched junction bases: 14. This CDR3 comprises 15 residues.

The table lists this clonotype with a few counts. The chain couples TRBV7-8 to TRBJ1-6, with 9 bases identical to TRBD1. The germline gives CDR1 SGHVS, CDR2 FQNEAQ. The junction had 6 bases not matched to a gene; V was cut back by 3 bases and J by 6 bases. This CDR3 spans 16 amino acids. This CDR3 is CASSLGQGRSNSPLHF. The CDR3 nucleotides read TGTGCCAGCAGCTTGGGACAGGGTCGGAGTAATTCACCCCTCCACTTT.

Of note for this clonotype: At one of its ends the junction is not consistent with the germline gene, which may arise from a read error. The rearrangement uses TRBV29-1 and TRBJ1-2, with D uncertain. CDR1 is SQVTM, CDR2 ANQGSEA, per germline. This CDR3 contains 13 residues. The CDR3: CGVSTIANYGHTF. DNA of the CDR3: TGCGGCGTCTCCACAATAGCTAACTATGGCCACACCTTC.